This T cell receptor (beta chain) was identified during a study of regulatory T cells in long-lasting Graves disease. Findings and caveats of the study: Shared public clonotypes totalled 2,741 in persistent patients, compared with 966 in new patients.

The time point here: newly diagnosed GD, antithyroid drugs for less than 3 months. With RNA extracted from PBMCs as input, the TCR library was made. An endocrinology department in Xi'an, China, recruited the patients. iRepertoire HTBI primers and Arm-PCR of CDR3 regions built TCR beta libraries. Each CDR3 protein is one row after TCRdb ran MiXCR on the multiplex PCR reads. The table has 500,000 or so distinct CDR3 sequences, about 16% seen once. Notes on this clonotype: Its antigen is undetermined.

This CDR3 spans 16 amino acids. V lost 0 bases to trimming and J lost 2 bases, with 12 bases between them. Germline V gene data show CDR1 as ENHRY and CDR2 as SYGVKD. The same data also went into a second study, on T cells in Graves' hyperthyroidism and ophthalmopathy. This second study notes: Used for diagnoses were clinical symptoms, serum thyroxine and TRAb, thyroid ultrasound and orbital computed tomography. Among clonotypes expanded in thyroid above 0.001, most were also found in blood.

The material was peripheral blood mononuclear cells (PBMCs), obtained at new diagnosis, from a patient treated with antithyroid drugs. This clonotype originated in a woman aged 35-65 years with Graves disease. The chain combines TRBV10-3 with TRBJ2-3; D remains ambiguous. The CDR3 here is CAISESQVAVTDTQYF. The CDR3 nucleotides are TGTGCCATCAGTGAGTCGCAGGTCGCTGTCACAGATACGCAGTATTTT.